A single sample is the source of the 31 T cell receptor beta chains below, sequenced in a study of OX40 agonist ivuxolimab in advanced cancers. Measured with immunoSEQ multiplex PCR; TCRdb has only the in-frame clones, and not every one. The sample shows tens of thousands of clones, 80% to 90% of them seen only once. The sample here was CD4+ or CD8+ T cells sorted from blood, taken in a trial of the OX40 agonist ivuxolimab. These receptors were collected from an adult with an advanced solid tumor such as melanoma, head and neck, liver or kidney cancer.

This rearrangement joins TRBV5-4 to TRBJ1-5; D is perhaps TRBD1 (5 bases). There are 16 residues in the CDR3. Germline CDR1 is SGHNT and CDR2 is YYREEE (reference sequence). The V gene lost 4 bases and the J gene lost 4 bases, with 18 bases spanning the gap. CDR3 sequence: CASSQEAGNRNQPQHF. The CDR3 DNA follows: TGTGCCAGCAGCCAAGAGGCCGGGAACAGGAATCAGCCCCAGCATTTT.

The V and J genes are TRBV19 and TRBJ2-7, with D possibly TRBD2 on 6 matching bases. The CDR3 has 14 residues. Germline assignment: CDR1 LNHDA and CDR2 SQIVND (reference sequence). Trimming cost V 4 bases and J 7 bases, with 17 bases left between them. CDR3 sequence: CASSNRWEEGEQYF. CDR3 in DNA: TGTGCCAGTAGTAACCGGTGGGAGGAGGGGGAGCAGTACTTC. Based on the CDR3 plus reference TRBV19 and TRBJ2-7, the full variable domain is DGGITQSPKYLFRKEGQNVTLSCEQNLNHDAMYWYRQDPGQGLRLIYYSQIVNDFQKGDIAEGYSVSREKKESFPLTVTSAQKNPTAFYLCASSNRWEEGEQYFGPGTRLTVT.

The chain carries TRBV11-2 and TRBJ2-2; D may be TRBD1 (6 bases). Between the trimmed V and J ends, which lost 4 bases and 5 bases, there was a span of 14 bases. The CDR3 runs 15 residues. CDR1 is SGHAT, CDR2 FQNNGV, per germline. The CDR3 spells CASSSTSGATGELFF. DNA of the CDR3: TGTGCCAGCAGCTCAACCTCAGGGGCTACCGGGGAGCTGTTTTTT.

The rearrangement uses TRBV7-3 and TRBJ2-1, with unresolved D. Germline V gene sequence: CDR1 SGHTA, CDR2 FQGTGA. V was shortened by 1 base and J by 4 bases, with 11 bases between the two germline ends. The CDR3 is 15 amino acids. This CDR3 reads CASSLMAGGYNEQFF. CDR3 nucleotides: TGTGCCAGCAGCTTAATGGCAGGTGGTTACAATGAGCAGTTCTTC.

This clone appeared once. The V gene is TRBV6-1, the J gene TRBJ2-3; D may be TRBD1 (6 bases). Trimming took off 4 bases at V and 3 bases at J, with 20 bases between the two ends. CDR3 length equals 17 residues. Germline V lookup: CDR1 MNHNS, CDR2 SASEGT. CDR3 in amino acids: CASSGWGEGVMTDTQYF. DNA for the CDR3: TGTGCCAGCAGTGGGTGGGGAGAGGGGGTAATGACAGATACGCAGTATTTT.

The V and J genes are TRBV5-1 and TRBJ2-1; TRBD2 agrees at 11 bases. The length of the CDR3 is 15 residues. Germline assignment: CDR1 SGHRS and CDR2 YFSETQ. V lost 0 bases, J lost 9 bases, and 5 bases stayed unmatched. In nucleotides, the CDR3 is TGCGCCAGCAGCTTGGGGCTAGCGGGAGGCAGTGAGCAGTTCTTC. Translation: CASSLGLAGGSEQFF. Combining the CDR3 with reference TRBV5-1 and TRBJ2-1 gives the whole variable domain KAGVTQTPRYLIKTRGQQVTLSCSPISGHRSVSWYQQTPGQGLQFLFEYFSETQRNKGNFPGRFSGRQFSNSRSEMNVSTLELGDSALYLCASSLGLAGGSEQFFGPGTRLTVL.

The table lists this clone with a count of one. The rearrangement joins TRBV7-2 to TRBJ2-1, with 8 bases lining up with TRBD1. V dropped 1 base and J dropped 0; count of bases not matched to a gene: 8. CDR1 and CDR2 from the germline V gene are SGHTA and FQGNSA. The CDR3 is made up of 18 amino acids. The CDR3 region is CASSLGQGLQLSYNEQFF. CDR3 nucleotides: TGTGCCAGCAGCTTAGGACAGGGGCTTCAACTCTCCTACAATGAGCAGTTCTTC.

The chain carries TRBV28 and TRBJ2-5, with D perhaps matching TRBD1 (6 bases). The V gene lost 1 base and the J gene lost 6 bases, with 12 bases spanning the gap. Germline V gene lookup returns CDR1 MDHEN and CDR2 SYDVKM. The CDR3 has 14 residues. Here the CDR3 DNA reads TGTGCCAGCAGTTTATTACAGGGCTGGCAGACCCAGTACTTC. It encodes CASSLLQGWQTQYF.

The chain links TRBV7-9 to TRBJ2-3; D not certain. The germline CDR1 and CDR2 sequences are SEHNR and FQNEAQ (reference sequence). Trimming removed 2 bases at V and 4 bases at J, with 4 bases between. The CDR3 is 12 amino acids. This chain's CDR3 is CASSLSADTQYF. The CDR3 DNA is TGTGCCAGCAGCTTAAGCGCAGATACGCAGTATTTT.

This chain joins TRBV6-1 and TRBJ1-5, with D unclear. Germline CDR1 and CDR2: MNHNS and SASEGT. V dropped 3 bases and J dropped 1 base, with 7 bases sitting between them. The CDR3 sequence is 14 residues long. The CDR3 loop reads CASSEPDSNQPQHF. CDR3 DNA sequence: TGTGCCAGCAGTGAGCCAGACAGCAATCAGCCCCAGCATTTT.

This clone was recorded a few times. The V and J genes are TRBV4-1 and TRBJ1-1; D gene ambiguous. V lost 0 bases to trimming and J lost 2 bases, with 7 bases between them. From germline, CDR1 is MGHRA and CDR2 YSYEKL. The CDR3 contains 14 residues. This CDR3 is CASSQEFRNTEAFF. The DNA of the CDR3 is TGCGCCAGCAGCCAAGAGTTTAGAAACACTGAAGCTTTCTTT.

In regard to this clone: The CDR3 does not close with the conserved phenylalanine or tryptophan, likely indicating a read error. The limits of the CDR3 on the DNA are not certain, so only TCRdb's listed CDR3 is given. The chain has TRBV7-8 and TRBJ1-1; the D call in the table, TRBD1, was not verified against the DNA. In germline, CDR1 is SGHVS, CDR2 FQNEAQ. The CDR3 length is 13 residues, termini included. The CDR3 is CASATGEVSRPVL.

The CDR3 sequence: CASSFSGRGTGELFF. The CDR3 DNA reads TGCGCCAGCAGCTTTAGCGGGAGGGGTACCGGGGAGCTGTTTTTT. The chain has TRBV5-1 and TRBJ2-2, with 11 bases lining up with TRBD2. Germline V CDR1 and CDR2: SGHRS, YFSETQ. The CDR3 runs 15 residues. Germline trimming cut 2 bases from V and 5 bases from J; bases unmatched to any gene: 2.

The genes are TRBV11-2 and TRBJ2-1; 13 nucleotides align to TRBD2. Germline assignment: CDR1 SGHAT and CDR2 FQNNGV. After removal of 5 bases from V and 8 bases from J, the junction contained 6 bases not matched to a gene. The length of the CDR3 is 15 residues. Written as DNA, the CDR3 is TGTGCCAGCAGCCCAGGACTAGCGGGGGAGTATGAGCAGTTCTTC. Translated, it gives CASSPGLAGEYEQFF.

This CDR3 is CASIRELIGGELFF. For the CDR3, the DNA is TGTGCCAGCATAAGGGAATTAATAGGTGGGGAGCTGTTTTTT. The V and J genes are TRBV2 and TRBJ2-2; D uncertain. The V gene's germline CDR1 is SNHLY and CDR2 FYNNEI. The length of the CDR3 is 14 residues. V lost 7 bases to trimming and J lost 8 bases, with 17 bases between them.

The chain is built from TRBV2 and TRBJ1-1, with a weak D call TRBD1 (5 bases). CDR3 length: 15 residues. Between the trimmed V and J ends, which lost 3 bases and 2 bases, there was a span of 13 bases. Germline V gene data show CDR1 as SNHLY and CDR2 as FYNNEI. The chain's CDR3 is CASSDMQGFNTEAFF. CDR3 DNA: TGTGCCAGCAGTGACATGCAGGGCTTCAACACTGAAGCTTTCTTT.

This clone has only one observation. The gene calls are TRBV7-8 and TRBJ2-2; D gene unclear. This CDR3 has 16 residues. The V end lost 1 base, the J end lost 0 bases, and 9 bases lay between the germline ends. Germline assignment: CDR1 SGHVS and CDR2 FQNEAQ. The DNA for the CDR3 is TGTGCCAGCAGCTTAGAACTCCATACGAACACCGGGGAGCTGTTTTTT. Amino acids: CASSLELHTNTGELFF.

The V and J genes are TRBV7-3 and TRBJ2-3, with D perhaps TRBD1 (6 bases). Per germline, CDR1 SGHTA and CDR2 FQGTGA. The CDR3 contains 15 residues. V was cut by 5 bases and J by 0 bases, with 12 bases left in between. This CDR3 reads CASSRTGQSTDTQYF. CDR3 DNA: TGTGCCAGCAGCCGAACAGGGCAGAGCACAGATACGCAGTATTTT. The variable domain in full, completed from reference TRBV7-3 and TRBJ2-3, reads GAGVSQTPSNKVTEKGKYVELRCDPISGHTALYWYRQSLGQGPEFLIYFQGTGAADDSGLPNDRFFAVRPEGSVSTLKIQRTERGDSAVYLCASSRTGQSTDTQYFGPGTRLTVL.

CDR3 protein: CASSPGGGYTEAFF. The DNA for the CDR3 is TGTGCCAGCAGCCCCGGGGGGGGATACACTGAAGCTTTCTTT. The chain couples TRBV11-3 to TRBJ1-1; D perhaps matches TRBD1 (5 bases). The CDR3 covers 14 residues. V gave up 5 bases and J gave up 3 bases, with 13 bases separating them. Germline V gene data show CDR1 as SGHNT and CDR2 as YENEEA. The full variable domain, in which reference TRBV11-3 and TRBJ1-1 provide the parts outside the CDR3, is EAGVVQSPRYKIIEKKQPVAFWCNPISGHNTLYWYLQNLGQGPELLIRYENEEAVDDSQLPKDRFSAERLKGVDSTLKIQPAELGDSAVYLCASSPGGGYTEAFFGQGTRLTVV.

The V call is TRBV19, the J call TRBJ1-2; no firm D call. CDR1 LNHDA and CDR2 SQIVND come from the germline V gene (reference sequence). The CDR3 is made up of 16 amino acids. With 4 bases removed from V and 3 bases from J, the gap between germline ends came to 18 bases. The chain's CDR3 is CASSRPPEDLYYGYTF. The CDR3 DNA sequence: TGTGCCAGTAGTAGGCCCCCGGAGGATCTTTACTATGGCTACACCTTC.

The chain has TRBV14 and TRBJ2-7, with 8 bases lining up with TRBD2. In germline, CDR1 is SGHDN, CDR2 FVKESK. V gave up 0 bases and J gave up 6 bases; unmatched junction bases: 10. The CDR3 is 16 amino acids. The chain's CDR3 is CASSQERRAGVTEQYF. The CDR3 DNA follows: TGTGCCAGCAGCCAAGAGAGACGAGCGGGGGTAACCGAGCAGTACTTC.

This rearrangement joins TRBV20-1 to TRBJ2-1, with a weak D call TRBD2 (5 bases). Trimming removed 5 bases at V and 14 bases at J, with 13 bases between. There are 10 residues in the CDR3. Germline V lookup: CDR1 DFQATT, CDR2 SNEGSKA (reference sequence). The CDR3 region is CSAGDPAEFF. CDR3 DNA sequence: TGCAGTGCTGGGGATCCAGCGGAGTTCTTC.

The chain carries TRBV28 and TRBJ1-4, with no clear D. Between the trimmed V and J ends, which lost 7 bases and 8 bases, there was a span of 14 bases. CDR1 is MDHEN and CDR2 is SYDVKM in the germline V gene. This CDR3 comprises 13 residues. CDR3 loop: CASKREGWEKLFF. CDR3 nucleotides: TGTGCCAGCAAACGAGAGGGATGGGAAAAACTGTTTTTT. Full variable domain (missing parts from reference TRBV28 and TRBJ1-4): DVKVTQSSRYLVKRTGEKVFLECVQDMDHENMFWYRQDPGLGLRLIYFSYDVKMKEKGDIPEGYSVSREKKERFSLILESASTNQTSMYLCASKREGWEKLFFGSGTQLSVL.

This chain uses TRBV11-2 with TRBJ2-2; D tentatively reads TRBD1 or TRBD2 (6 bases each). The CDR3 extends over 17 amino acids. The germline V and J ends were trimmed by 1 base and 5 bases, with 17 bases remaining between them. Per germline, CDR1 SGHAT and CDR2 FQNNGV. The DNA for the CDR3 is TGTGCCAGCAGCTTAGGAAGGTGGCAGGGGAGGACCGGGGAGCTGTTTTTT. Translating gives CASSLGRWQGRTGELFF.

J is TRBJ2-2 and V is TRBV6-5, with a possible D match to TRBD2 (6 bases). The germline gives CDR1 MNHEY, CDR2 SVGAGI. This CDR3 is 16 amino acids long. V was cut by 2 bases and J by 8 bases, with 18 bases left in between. The CDR3 spells CASSYGGAAIYGELFF. The CDR3 coding sequence is TGTGCCAGCAGTTACGGCGGGGCTGCGATATATGGGGAGCTGTTTTTT.

This chain links TRBV6-1 with TRBJ1-1; no reliable D call. This CDR3 has 12 amino acids. The V gene lost 6 bases and the J gene lost 0 bases, with 5 bases spanning the gap. Germline assignment: CDR1 MNHNS and CDR2 SASEGT. The CDR3, as DNA: TGTGCCAGCAGGATCCTGAACACTGAAGCTTTCTTT. Protein product: CASRILNTEAFF.

The chain combines TRBV6-5 with TRBJ2-4; TRBD2 is a possible D gene (6 bases). Germline loops: CDR1 MNHEY, CDR2 SVGAGI. V lost 8 bases and J 0 bases, leaving 8 bases between the germline ends. The CDR3 has 13 residues. DNA of the CDR3: TGTGCCAGCTCCGGGGGAGCCAAAAACATTCAGTACTTC. As protein: CASSGGAKNIQYF.

The V call is TRBV18, the J call TRBJ2-1; 8 positions match TRBD2. V lost 2 bases and J lost 8; bases outside the gene matches: 8. CDR3 length: 15 residues. The germline V gene encodes CDR1 KGHSH and CDR2 LQKENI. CDR3 bases: TGTGCCAGCTCACCAAAGCCAGCGGGAGAGGATGAGCAGTTCTTC. Translation: CASSPKPAGEDEQFF.

The rearrangement joins TRBV28 to TRBJ1-1; 9 bases map to TRBD1. Trimming at V came to 7 bases and at J to 1 base, leaving 7 bases not matched to a gene. The CDR3 contains 15 residues. Germline CDR1 is MDHEN and CDR2 is SYDVKM. The CDR3 here is CASTTGGAGNTEAFF. The DNA of the CDR3 is TGTGCCAGCACCACAGGGGGCGCGGGGAACACTGAAGCTTTCTTT.

The chain employs TRBV5-1 and TRBJ1-2; no clear D gene. The germline CDR1 and CDR2 sequences are SGHRS and YFSETQ. Between the trimmed V and J ends, which lost 0 bases and 0 bases, there was a span of 9 bases. This CDR3 contains 15 residues. DNA for the CDR3: TGCGCCAGCAGCTTGGGGCAGTCAGCTAACTATGGCTACACCTTC. It encodes CASSLGQSANYGYTF.

The rearrangement links TRBV28 to TRBJ1-5; TRBD1 might be the D (5 bases). V lost 5 bases to trimming and J lost 6 bases, with 8 bases between them. Germline-derived CDR1 and CDR2 are MDHEN and SYDVKM. The CDR3 sequence is 12 residues long. The CDR3 reads CASSRGVQPQHF. Written as DNA, the CDR3 is TGTGCCAGCAGTCGGGGCGTTCAGCCCCAGCATTTT.